This TCR beta chain is drawn from a study of T cell changes during pregnancy in multiple sclerosis. TCRdb keeps only in-frame clones here, not all; method: immunoSEQ multiplex PCR. The sample lists over 60,000 clones, roughly 91% occurring once. This material consisted of peripheral blood, taken in the third trimester of pregnancy. This clonotype was obtained from a female donor in good health, enrolled as a control in a pregnancy study.

This CDR3 is CASVKTGAHYYGYTF. Here the CDR3 DNA reads TGTGCCAGCGTAAAGACAGGAGCACACTACTATGGCTACACCTTC. This chain uses TRBV19 with TRBJ1-2; TRBD1 might be the D (6 bases). V lost 9 bases, J lost 3 bases, and 20 bases lay in between. CDR3 size: 15 residues. CDR1 and CDR2 from the germline V gene are LNHDA and SQIVND (reference sequence).